This TCR beta chain was sequenced in a study of cytomegalovirus exposure and HLA in healthy donors (dated by TCRdb to 2016 to 2017). For the wider study: According to an earlier analysis of several hundred of the donors, some 170 million T cells yielded over 90 million unique TCR beta sequences and 276 Gb of sequence data. Roughly 290 gigabases of sequencing data and around 88 million unique TCR sequences made up an early release that covered 640 HLA-typed donors. Of the approximately 400 genotyped donors, about 84% fell in the genetic ancestry cluster associated with self-reported Caucasian donors. The aim of the study was to test whether cataloging public T cell receptors could identify signatures of past pathogen exposure. The study used immunosequencing to profile the T cell repertoires of 670 or so subjects and linked those repertoires to cytomegalovirus serostatus. Along with the approximately 700-subject first cohort, a separate validation cohort of over 90 different subjects was used. High-throughput TCR immunosequencing, statistical association of individual TCRs with disease status, and machine learning were combined to predict cytomegalovirus infection status. A later analysis re-examined previously published TCR beta repertoires from several hundred donors and added high-resolution HLA genotyping to investigate patterns of TCR occurrence. Rather than using new phenotypic data, the later analysis identified candidate immune exposures from TCR beta sequences and from how often those sequences occurred across donors. In an earlier analysis of more than 550 of the donors, high-throughput TCR beta sequencing was used to judge whether each TCR beta V gene segment behaved as functional or pseudogenic. Donor age, sex, ethnicity and CMV serostatus were collected together with the repertoire data. In a later genetic analysis, genome-wide SNP genotypes for about three fifths of the roughly 670 donors were used, and that subset was treated as a discovery cohort. Every repertoire in the discovery cohort had been generated on one and the same sequencing platform. Both class I and class II loci were covered by HLA typing, at four-digit resolution. The number of typed donors differed by locus: about 620-630 for A, B, C, DRB1 and DQB1; 522 for DQA1; about 600 for DPA1; and about 470 for DPB1. Four or five DR-DQ haplotypes were treated as single units for association and clustering because of strong linkage in the cohort. Among roughly 400 genotyped donors of the cohort, an average of about 240,000 unique TCR beta nucleotide sequences were sequenced per donor, roughly 18% of them non-productive. The research as a whole found: V-gene and J-gene trimming of TCR beta chains was associated with a missense DCLRE1C variant in a later genetic analysis, and the association was replicated in an independent cohort. A cluster of highly shared sequence variants was judged likely to represent a technical artifact of the sequencing pipeline. In this cohort, only TCR beta chains were sequenced, and detectable features were limited by the absence of alpha or paired-chain data. A total of 150 to 200 TCR beta chains were listed by the study as associated with cytomegalovirus. In vitro tests confirmed that three of the cytomegalovirus-associated TCR beta chains recognize cytomegalovirus antigens. Immune exposure information for the cohort was limited to CMV serostatus. HLA typing was unavailable for some donors at each locus, so association tests used only the typed subset. Linkage disequilibrium might explain the correlated functional status among segregating V segments, but an unknown experimental factor could not be excluded. A later analysis found that HLA-associated TCR beta chains were more clonally expanded and had lower generation probabilities than equally common non-associated chains. According to a later genetic analysis, donors in an Asian-associated ancestry cluster had fewer N-insertions in productive TCRs than the approximately 690-donor mean. While some public TCRs were present in many individuals, most TCR sequences turned up only very rarely across donors. When HLA alleles, especially DR and DQ, strongly co-occurred, attributing TCR associations to individual alleles was difficult. According to a later analysis, TCR association rates differed among HLA loci, with DRB1 alleles showing the most associated TCRs and HLA-C alleles showing the fewest. The authors suggested that the approach could potentially be extended to other disease states and immunological phenotypes. A later analysis found that most CMV-associated TCR beta chains appeared HLA-restricted, with HLA associations seemingly driven largely by CMV exposure. Because the 87-base-pair reads could not distinguish some IMGT-functional V segments, including TRBV6-2 and TRBV6-3, those segments were excluded. The earlier analysis of 450 to 700 of the donors excluded around 17 rarely observed V segments, including chromosome 9 orphons, because counts were too low. Sequencing depth was assumed to be roughly uniform across donors in the presence/absence analyses, though that assumption may not hold. The classifier was reported to diagnose cytomegalovirus status with high specificity and sensitivity in both the original cohort and the validation cohort. A later analysis reported that several top co-occurrence clusters appeared linked to parvovirus B19, influenza, CMV and Epstein-Barr virus. A later analysis associated 16,951 TCR beta sequences with specific HLA alleles at a false discovery rate of 0.05. A further reported finding was that TCR beta sequences accurately predicted the HLA-A and HLA-B alleles for most subjects in the first cohort. An earlier analysis of some 560 of the donors showed that most TCR beta V segments appeared in productive rearrangements either about 87% or about 30% of the time, which broadly matched IMGT annotations.

The cohort was made up of about 670 healthy bone marrow donors. All cohort members were sampled while nominally healthy, although unrecorded immune exposures were likely present. The donor tested CMV seropositive, placing the donor among the approximately 290 seropositive members of the cohort. Every donor gave a peripheral blood sample, and the peripheral blood mononuclear cells from that sample were used for TCR beta sequencing. The Qiagen DNeasy Blood Extraction Kit was used to extract genomic DNA from the blood cell samples. Receptor amplification or capture employed the immunoSEQ multiplex PCR assay. For the multiplex PCR, a mixture combining 60 forward primers for TCR Vbeta segments and 13 reverse primers for TCR Jbeta segments was used. A multiplex PCR assay on genomic DNA amplified the CDR3 region of rearranged TCR beta genes. Amplified TCR beta libraries were sequenced as 87-base-pair reads on the Illumina HiSeq System. The original pipeline was this. Across the 700 or so repertoires, a later analysis counted some 80 million unique TCR beta chains, some 11 million of which were shared by at least two donors. Raw reads were error-corrected and collapsed into unique sequences with a nearest-neighbor algorithm that merged closely related sequences to remove PCR and sequencing errors. Alignment of CDR3 sequences to IMGT reference sequences was used to assign V, D and J gene segments. For a sequence to be retained, a match of at least six nucleotides to both a V gene segment and a J gene segment was required. A rearrangement counted as productive if the CDR3 had no stop codons and remained in frame with V and J, and every other rearrangement counted as non-productive. CDR3 was defined according to IMGT convention as the region running from the second conserved V-encoded cysteine to the conserved J-encoded phenylalanine. The earlier analysis of 587 of the donors excluded sequences that lacked an unambiguous match to a single V gene segment. In an earlier analysis of several hundred of the donors, V segments were called functional above 56.7% productive rearrangements and were called segregating when the between-donor standard deviation exceeded 5%. A statistical classification framework was developed to diagnose cytomegalovirus status using the catalog of TCR beta chain sequences. V and J gene assignment, in a later analysis, came from comparing TCR nucleotide sequences with IMGT/GENE-DB human TR gene sequences. A later analysis assigned CDR3 sequences and most-parsimonious VDJ recombination scenarios with the TCRdist pipeline. In a later analysis, every TCR beta chain was defined by the combination of its CDR3 amino acid sequence and its V-gene family, and reads without a unique V-gene family were dropped. A later analysis removed 450 to 600 highly shared, low-generation-probability nucleotide sequences to deal with suspected cross-contamination and a sequencing artifact. In a later analysis, a clonal expansion index was calculated for each public chain from normalized within-repertoire ranks of inferred template counts. Generation probabilities in a later analysis came from a VDJ recombination model fitted to out-of-frame rearrangements, and those results were checked against IGoR. Hypergeometric tests were used in a later analysis to score TCR-TCR, TCR-HLA and TCR-CMV co-occurrence, with a repertoire-size bias correction applied to the TCR pairs. A later analysis estimated false discovery rates by permuting HLA or CMV assignments 20 times. In a later analysis, co-occurring TCRs were grouped using DBSCAN, and TCRdist sequence similarity was added for clustering within HLA-allele-positive subsets. Repertoires with fewer than 30,000 or more than 120,000 public chains, plus five repertoires with anomalous nucleotide sharing, were excluded from co-occurrence clustering. Sourced from immuneACCESS, this table was stored by TCRdb with only in-frame sequences that have V and J called. A share of the clones is absent; for the studies checked, an unresolved V gene accounts for under half, and the remainder has no known explanation. D and trimming were read from the DNA, whereas the V and J calls and clone size are those reported in that table. A total of nearly 200,000 clones appear in this sample, over 60% of them only once. The ten most abundant clones make up approximately 2.1% of the sample.

A word on this clone: Its antigen remains unidentified. Base qualities are missing; no much larger clone stands one base away.

V and J are trimmed by 2 bases and 4 bases, and the gene matches miss 1 base of the junction. The CDR3 measures 13 amino acids from cysteine to phenylalanine. Only the CDR3 part of the read is kept: 39 bases, read in frame from the first base. In the germline V gene, CDR1 corresponds to SGDLS and CDR2 to YYNGEE. The rearranged chain carries TRBV9 and TRBJ2-5; TRBD2 aligns with 8 central bases. This TCR came from a young woman in good health and CMV-seropositive. The sequenced sample was PBMCs. The CDR3: CASSVSGTETQYF. At the DNA level, the sequence is TGTGCCAGCAGCGTTAGCGGGACAGAGACCCAGTACTTC.